This T cell receptor beta chain was identified in a study of T-cell reconstitution after alpha-beta-depleted transplantation in children. A TCRbeta library incorporating unique molecular identifiers was prepared. TCRdb used MiXCR to reprocess the PCR reads, holding one entry per CDR3 protein. The table records 350,000 to 400,000 distinct CDR3 sequences, 13% of them present only once. From germline, CDR1 is MGHRA and CDR2 YSYEKL. The V gene end was trimmed by 4 bases and the J gene end by 6 bases; junction bases not matched to a gene: 10. This CDR3 is 16 amino acids long. This sequence was found in a human donor who donated a stem cell graft to a child with Fanconi anemia. The sample was PBMCs, taken from the stem cell graft. The chain is built from TRBV4-1 and TRBJ2-1; 9 nucleotides match TRBD2. CDR3 residues: CASSPSLAGLLNEQFF. In DNA form, the CDR3 reads TGCGCCAGCAGCCCAAGCCTAGCGGGGCTTCTCAATGAGCAGTTCTTC.